The clone carrying this TCR beta chain was detected only a few times. This entry is derived from a study of blood T cell repertoires in COVID-19. Study-wide background: Italy, Spain and the United States were the sources of the convalescent and acute COVID-19 samples. PBMCs, B-cell-depleted T cells, or T cells were the source of the cDNA or gDNA that made up the material.

As processed by the authors: Amplification of reference gene primers provided the estimated nucleated cell counts. Libraries were prepared by immunoSEQ multiplex PCR; TCRdb keeps only in-frame clonotypes and omits some of them. The DNA was the basis for D and trimming; V, J and clone size are from that table. The sample carries 40,000 to 65,000 clones, around 84% recorded once. The CDR3 sequence is 13 residues long. Trimming pared 2 bases from V and 3 bases from J, leaving 5 bases between. The germline gives CDR1 KGHSH, CDR2 LQKENI. The gene calls are TRBV18 and TRBJ1-5, with D unresolved. This TCR was sampled from a man aged 70-80 years with active COVID-19. Sequenced input: peripheral blood. CDR3 sequence (DNA): TGTGCCAGCTCACCAGGGCTCAATCAGCCCCAGCATTTT. Encoded protein: CASSPGLNQPQHF.